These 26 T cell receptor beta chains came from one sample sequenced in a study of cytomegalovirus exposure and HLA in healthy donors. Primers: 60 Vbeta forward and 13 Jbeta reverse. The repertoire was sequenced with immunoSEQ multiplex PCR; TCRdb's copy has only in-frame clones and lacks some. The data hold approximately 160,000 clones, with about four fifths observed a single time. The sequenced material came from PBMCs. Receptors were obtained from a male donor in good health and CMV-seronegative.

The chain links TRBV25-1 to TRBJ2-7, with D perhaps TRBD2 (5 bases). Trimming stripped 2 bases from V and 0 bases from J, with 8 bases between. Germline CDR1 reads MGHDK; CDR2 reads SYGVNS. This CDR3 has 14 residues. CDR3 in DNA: TGTGCCAGCAGTGAAGCGGGTGTCTCCTACGAGCAGTACTTC. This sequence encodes CASSEAGVSYEQYF.

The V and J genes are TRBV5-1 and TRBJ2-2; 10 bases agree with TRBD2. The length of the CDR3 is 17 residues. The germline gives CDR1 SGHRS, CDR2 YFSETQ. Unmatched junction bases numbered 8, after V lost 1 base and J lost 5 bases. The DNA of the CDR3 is TGCGCCAGCAGCTTGAAAACTAGCGGGGTTGGAACCGGGGAGCTGTTTTTT. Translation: CASSLKTSGVGTGELFF.

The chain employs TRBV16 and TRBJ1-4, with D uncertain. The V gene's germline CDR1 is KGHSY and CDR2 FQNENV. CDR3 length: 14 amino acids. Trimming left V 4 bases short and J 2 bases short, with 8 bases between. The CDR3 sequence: CASSPPVTNEKLFF. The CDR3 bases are TGTGCCAGCAGCCCTCCCGTTACTAATGAAAAACTGTTTTTT. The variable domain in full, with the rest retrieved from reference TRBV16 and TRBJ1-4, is GEEVAQTPKHLVRGEGQKAKLYCAPIKGHSYVFWYQQVLKNEFKFLISFQNENVFDETGMPKERFSAKCLPNSPCSLEIQATKLEDSAVYFCASSPPVTNEKLFFGSGTQLSVL.

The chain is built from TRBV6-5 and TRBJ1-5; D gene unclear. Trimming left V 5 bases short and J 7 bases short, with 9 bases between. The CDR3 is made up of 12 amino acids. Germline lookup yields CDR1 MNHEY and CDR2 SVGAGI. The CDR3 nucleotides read TGTGCCAGCAGTGAAGCGTGGCAGCCCCAGCATTTT. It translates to CASSEAWQPQHF.

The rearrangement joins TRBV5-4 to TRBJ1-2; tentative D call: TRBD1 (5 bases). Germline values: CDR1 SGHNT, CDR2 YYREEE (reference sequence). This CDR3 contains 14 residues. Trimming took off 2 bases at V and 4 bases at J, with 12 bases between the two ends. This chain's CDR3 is CASSFRQGAYGYTF. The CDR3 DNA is TGTGCCAGCAGCTTCCGCCAGGGTGCCTATGGCTACACCTTC.

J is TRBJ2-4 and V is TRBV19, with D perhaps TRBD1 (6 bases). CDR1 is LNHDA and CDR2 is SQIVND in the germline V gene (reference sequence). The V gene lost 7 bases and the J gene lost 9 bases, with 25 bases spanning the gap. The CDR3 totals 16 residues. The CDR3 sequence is CASNPGQAFTLGIQYF. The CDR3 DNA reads TGTGCCAGTAACCCGGGACAAGCCTTCACCTTGGGCATTCAGTACTTC.

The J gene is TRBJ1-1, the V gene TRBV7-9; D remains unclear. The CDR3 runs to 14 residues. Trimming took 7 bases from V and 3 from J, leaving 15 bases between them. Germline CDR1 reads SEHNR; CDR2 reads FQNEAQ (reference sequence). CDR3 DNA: TGTGCCAGCAACCTACCCAGGTTCCACACTGAAGCTTTCTTT. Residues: CASNLPRFHTEAFF.

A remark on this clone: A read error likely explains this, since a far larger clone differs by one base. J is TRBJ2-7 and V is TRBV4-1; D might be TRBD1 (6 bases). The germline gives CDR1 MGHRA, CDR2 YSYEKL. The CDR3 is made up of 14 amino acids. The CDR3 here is CANSQETGIYEQYF. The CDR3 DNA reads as TGCGCCAACAGCCAAGAGACAGGTATCTACGAGCAGTACTTC.

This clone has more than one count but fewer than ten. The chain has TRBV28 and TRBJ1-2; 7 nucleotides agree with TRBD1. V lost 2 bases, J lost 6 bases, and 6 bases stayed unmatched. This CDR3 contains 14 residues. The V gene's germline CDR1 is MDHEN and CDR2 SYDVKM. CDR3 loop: CASSLGGGADGYTF. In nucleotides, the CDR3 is TGTGCCAGCAGTTTAGGAGGGGGCGCAGATGGCTACACCTTC.

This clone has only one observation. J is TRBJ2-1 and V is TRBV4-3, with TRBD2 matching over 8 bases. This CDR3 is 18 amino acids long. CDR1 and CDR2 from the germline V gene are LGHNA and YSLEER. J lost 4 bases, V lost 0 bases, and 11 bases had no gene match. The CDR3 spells CASSQDLAGGPQYNEQFF. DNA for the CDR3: TGCGCCAGCAGCCAAGATCTTGCGGGAGGTCCCCAATACAATGAGCAGTTCTTC.

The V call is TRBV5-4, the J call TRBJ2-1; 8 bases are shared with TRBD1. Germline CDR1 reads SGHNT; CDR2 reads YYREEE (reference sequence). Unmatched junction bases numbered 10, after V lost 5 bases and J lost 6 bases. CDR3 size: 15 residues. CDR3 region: CASSRTGYPSNEQFF. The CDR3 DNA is TGTGCCAGCAGTCGGACAGGGTACCCCTCCAATGAGCAGTTCTTC.

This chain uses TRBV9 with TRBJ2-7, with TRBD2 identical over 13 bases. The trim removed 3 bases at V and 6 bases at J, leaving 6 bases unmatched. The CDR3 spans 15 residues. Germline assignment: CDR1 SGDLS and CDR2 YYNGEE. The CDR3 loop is CASSGTSGSNGEQYF. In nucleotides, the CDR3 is TGTGCCAGCAGCGGGACTAGCGGGAGTAACGGCGAGCAGTACTTC.

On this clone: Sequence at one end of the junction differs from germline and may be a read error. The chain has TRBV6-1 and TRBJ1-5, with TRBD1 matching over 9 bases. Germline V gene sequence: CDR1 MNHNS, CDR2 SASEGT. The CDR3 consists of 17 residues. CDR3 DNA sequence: TGTGCCAGCAGCGAAGGGGTAAAGGGACAGGGAAATCAGCCCCAGCATTTT. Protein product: CASSEGVKGQGNQPQHF.

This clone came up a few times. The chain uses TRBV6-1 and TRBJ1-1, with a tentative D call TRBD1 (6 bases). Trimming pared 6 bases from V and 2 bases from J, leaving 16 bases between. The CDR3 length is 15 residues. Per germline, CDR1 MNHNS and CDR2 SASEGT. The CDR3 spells CASRKGGTGNTEAFF. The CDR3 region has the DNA TGTGCCAGCAGGAAAGGGGGTACAGGAAACACTGAAGCTTTCTTT.

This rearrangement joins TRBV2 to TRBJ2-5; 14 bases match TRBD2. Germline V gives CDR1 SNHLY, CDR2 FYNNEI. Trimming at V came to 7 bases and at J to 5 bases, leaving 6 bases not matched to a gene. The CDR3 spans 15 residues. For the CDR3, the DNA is TGTGCCAGCAATCCGGGACTAGCGGGAGCCGAGACCCAGTACTTC. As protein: CASNPGLAGAETQYF.

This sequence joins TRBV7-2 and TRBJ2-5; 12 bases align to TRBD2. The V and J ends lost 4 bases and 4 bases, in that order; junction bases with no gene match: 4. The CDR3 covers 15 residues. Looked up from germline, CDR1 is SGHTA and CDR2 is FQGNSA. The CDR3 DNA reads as TGTGCCAGCAGCTCCTCGGGACTAGCGGGAGAGACCCAGTACTTC. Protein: CASSSSGLAGETQYF. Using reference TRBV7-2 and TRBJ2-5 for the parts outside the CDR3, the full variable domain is GAGVSQSPSNKVTEKGKDVELRCDPISGHTALYWYRQSLGQGLEFLIYFQGNSAPDKSGLPSDRFSAERTGGSVSTLTIQRTQQEDSAVYLCASSSSGLAGETQYFGPGTRLLVL.

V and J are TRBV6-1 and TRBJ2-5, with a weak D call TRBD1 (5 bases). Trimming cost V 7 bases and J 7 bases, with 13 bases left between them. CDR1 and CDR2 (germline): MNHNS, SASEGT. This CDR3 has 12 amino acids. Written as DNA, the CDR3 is TGTGCCAGCAAACCCCCCCAGGGGACCCAGTACTTC. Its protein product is CASKPPQGTQYF.

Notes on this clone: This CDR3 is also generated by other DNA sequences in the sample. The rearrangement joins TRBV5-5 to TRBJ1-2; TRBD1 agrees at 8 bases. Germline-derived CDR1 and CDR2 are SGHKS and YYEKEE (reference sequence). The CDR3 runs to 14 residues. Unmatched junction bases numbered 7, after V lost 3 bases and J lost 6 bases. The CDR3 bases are TGTGCCAGCAGCTGGGCGACAGGGGACCATGGCTACACCTTC. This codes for CASSWATGDHGYTF.

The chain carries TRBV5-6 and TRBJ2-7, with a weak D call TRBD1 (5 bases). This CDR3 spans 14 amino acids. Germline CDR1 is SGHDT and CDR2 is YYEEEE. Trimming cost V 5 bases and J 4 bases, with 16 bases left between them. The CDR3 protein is CASSKFRGGYEQYF. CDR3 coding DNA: TGTGCCAGCAGTAAATTTAGGGGTGGGTACGAGCAGTACTTC.

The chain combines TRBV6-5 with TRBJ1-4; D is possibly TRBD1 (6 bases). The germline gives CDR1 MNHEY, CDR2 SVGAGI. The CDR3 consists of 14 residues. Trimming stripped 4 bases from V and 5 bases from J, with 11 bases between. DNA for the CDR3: TGTGCCAGCAGTTTAACAGGGTCGAATGAAAAACTGTTTTTT. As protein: CASSLTGSNEKLFF.

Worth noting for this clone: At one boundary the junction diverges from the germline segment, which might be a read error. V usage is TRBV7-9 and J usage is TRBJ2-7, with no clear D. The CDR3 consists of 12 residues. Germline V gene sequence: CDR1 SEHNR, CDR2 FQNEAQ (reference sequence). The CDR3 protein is CSSSTTSYEQYF. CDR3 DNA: TGTTCCAGCAGCACAACCTCCTACGAGCAGTACTTC.

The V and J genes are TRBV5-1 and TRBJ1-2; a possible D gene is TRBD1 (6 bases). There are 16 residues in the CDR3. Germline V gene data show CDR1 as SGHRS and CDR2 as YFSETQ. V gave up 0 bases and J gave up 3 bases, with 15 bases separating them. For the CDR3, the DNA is TGCGCCAGCAGCTTGGGTACAGGGCTTGCCGACTATGGCTACACCTTC. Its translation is CASSLGTGLADYGYTF.

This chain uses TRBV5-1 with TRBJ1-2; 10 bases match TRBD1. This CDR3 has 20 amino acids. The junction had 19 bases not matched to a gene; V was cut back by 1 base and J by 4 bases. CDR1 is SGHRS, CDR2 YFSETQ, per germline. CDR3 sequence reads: CASSLPSGQGFVFPFYGYTF. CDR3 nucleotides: TGCGCCAGCAGCTTGCCCTCGGGACAGGGGTTTGTGTTTCCATTCTATGGCTACACCTTC.

The CDR3 coding sequence is TGTGCCAGCATAAAAGGACTAGCGGGGGCCGCGAGCTCCTACAATGAGCAGTTCTTC. It encodes CASIKGLAGAASSYNEQFF. The chain joins TRBV18 to TRBJ2-1, with 13 positions matching TRBD2. There are 19 residues in the CDR3. Per germline, CDR1 KGHSH and CDR2 LQKENI. V lost 8 bases, J lost 0 bases, and 13 bases stayed unmatched.

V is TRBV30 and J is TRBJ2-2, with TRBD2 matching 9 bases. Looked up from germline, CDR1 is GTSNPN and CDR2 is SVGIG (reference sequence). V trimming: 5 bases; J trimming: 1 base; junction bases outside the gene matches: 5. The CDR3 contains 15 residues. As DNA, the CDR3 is TGTGCCTGGCGACTAGCGGACAGGAACACCGGGGAGCTGTTTTTT. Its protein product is CAWRLADRNTGELFF.

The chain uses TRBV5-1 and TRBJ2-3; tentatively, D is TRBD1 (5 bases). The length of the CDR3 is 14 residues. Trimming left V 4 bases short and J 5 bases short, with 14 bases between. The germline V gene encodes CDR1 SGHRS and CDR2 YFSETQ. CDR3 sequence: CASSAQSGRDTQYF. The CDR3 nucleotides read TGCGCCAGCAGCGCCCAGTCAGGGCGAGATACGCAGTATTTT.